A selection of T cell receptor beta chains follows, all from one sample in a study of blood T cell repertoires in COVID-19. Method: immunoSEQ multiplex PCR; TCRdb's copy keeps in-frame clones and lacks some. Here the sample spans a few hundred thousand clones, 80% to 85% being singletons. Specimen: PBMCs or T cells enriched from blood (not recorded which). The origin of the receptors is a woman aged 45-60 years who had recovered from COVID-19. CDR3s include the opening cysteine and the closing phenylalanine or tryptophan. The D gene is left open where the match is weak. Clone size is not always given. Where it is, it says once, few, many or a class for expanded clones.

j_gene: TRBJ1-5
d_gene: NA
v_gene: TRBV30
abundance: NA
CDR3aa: CAWSAGNSQPQHF
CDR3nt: TGTGCCTGGAGTGCGGGGAACAGTCAGCCCCAGCATTTT

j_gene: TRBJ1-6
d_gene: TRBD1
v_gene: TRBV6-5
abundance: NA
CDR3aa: CASTDRVDNSPLHF
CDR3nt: TGTGCCAGCACGGACAGGGTAGATAATTCACCCCTCCACTTT

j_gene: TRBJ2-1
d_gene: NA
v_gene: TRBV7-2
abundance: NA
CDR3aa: CASSSFGGADEQFF
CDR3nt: TGTGCCAGCAGCTCATTTGGGGGGGCGGATGAGCAGTTCTTC

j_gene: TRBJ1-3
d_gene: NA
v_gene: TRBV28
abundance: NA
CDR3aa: CASSSLSGWGNTIYF
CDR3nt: TGTGCCAGCAGTTCCCTCTCAGGGTGGGGAAACACCATATATTTT

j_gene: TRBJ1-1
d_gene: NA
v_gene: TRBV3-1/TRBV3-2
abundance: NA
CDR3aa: CASSQPQGREAFF
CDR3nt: TGTGCCAGCAGCCAGCCACAGGGCAGAGAAGCTTTCTTT

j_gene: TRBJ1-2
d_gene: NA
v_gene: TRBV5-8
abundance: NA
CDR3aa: CASSLLSGSYGYTF
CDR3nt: TGTGCCAGCAGCTTGTTATCGGGGTCCTATGGCTACACCTTC

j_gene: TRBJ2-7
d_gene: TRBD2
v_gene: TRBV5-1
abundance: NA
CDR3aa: CASNPSGRVYEQYF
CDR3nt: TGCGCCAGCAATCCTAGCGGGAGGGTCTACGAGCAGTACTTC

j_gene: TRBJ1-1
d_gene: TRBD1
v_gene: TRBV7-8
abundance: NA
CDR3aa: CASRLGQANTEAFF
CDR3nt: TGTGCCAGTCGGCTGGGACAGGCGAACACTGAAGCTTTCTTT

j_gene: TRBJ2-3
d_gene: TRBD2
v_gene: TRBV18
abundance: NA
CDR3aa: CASSPLVASGSSDTQYF
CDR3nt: TGTGCCAGCTCACCACTGGTGGCTAGCGGGAGTTCAGATACGCAGTATTTT

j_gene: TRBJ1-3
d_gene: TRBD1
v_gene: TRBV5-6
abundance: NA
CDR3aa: CASSFQGVGNTIYF
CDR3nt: TGTGCCAGCAGCTTTCAGGGGGTTGGAAACACCATATATTTT

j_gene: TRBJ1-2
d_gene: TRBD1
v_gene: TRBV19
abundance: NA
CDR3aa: CASSTRDRGNYGYTF
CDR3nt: TGTGCCAGTAGTACGCGGGACAGGGGTAACTATGGCTACACCTTC

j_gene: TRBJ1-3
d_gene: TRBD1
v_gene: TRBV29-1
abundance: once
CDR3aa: CSVGYSTGSIYF
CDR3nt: TGCAGCGTTGGATATTCGACAGGGAGCATATATTTT

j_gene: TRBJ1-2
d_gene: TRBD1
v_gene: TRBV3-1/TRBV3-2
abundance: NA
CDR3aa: CASSQFTGQGYGYTF
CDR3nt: TGTGCCAGCAGCCAATTTACAGGACAGGGATATGGCTACACCTTC

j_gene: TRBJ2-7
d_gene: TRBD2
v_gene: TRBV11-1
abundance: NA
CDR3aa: CASSLRLGEGFSEQYF
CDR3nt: TGTGCCAGCAGCCTACGGCTTGGGGAGGGGTTTAGCGAGCAGTACTTC

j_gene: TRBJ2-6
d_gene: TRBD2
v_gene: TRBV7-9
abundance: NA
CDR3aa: CASSPGRSGANVLTF
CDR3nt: TGTGCCAGCAGCCCCGGGAGGTCTGGGGCCAACGTCCTGACTTTC

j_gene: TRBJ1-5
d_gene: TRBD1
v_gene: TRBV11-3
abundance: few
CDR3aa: CASSLGTGGAAGNQPQHF
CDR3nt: TGTGCCAGCAGCCTCGGGACAGGGGGCGCAGCGGGCAATCAGCCCCAGCATTTT

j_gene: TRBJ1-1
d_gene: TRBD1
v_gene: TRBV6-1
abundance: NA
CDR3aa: CASSWTGGTTEAFF
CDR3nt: TGTGCCAGCAGTTGGACAGGGGGGACCACTGAAGCTTTCTTT

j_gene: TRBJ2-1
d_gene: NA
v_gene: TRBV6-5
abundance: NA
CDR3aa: CASSYFAGGDNEQFF
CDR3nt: TGTGCCAGCAGTTACTTCGCGGGTGGGGACAATGAGCAGTTCTTC

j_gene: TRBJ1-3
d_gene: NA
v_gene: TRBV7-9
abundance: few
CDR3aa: CASSRARRDTIYF
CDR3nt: TGTGCCAGCAGCCGCGCGAGGAGAGACACCATATATTTT

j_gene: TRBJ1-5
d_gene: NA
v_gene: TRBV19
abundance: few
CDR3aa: CASSIDRVNPWEPQHF
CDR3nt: TGTGCCAGTAGTATAGATCGGGTAAATCCCTGGGAGCCCCAGCATTTT

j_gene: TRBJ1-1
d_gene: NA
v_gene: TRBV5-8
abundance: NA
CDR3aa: CASSLGVLNTEAFF
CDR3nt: TGTGCCAGCAGCTTAGGGGTCTTGAACACTGAAGCTTTCTTT

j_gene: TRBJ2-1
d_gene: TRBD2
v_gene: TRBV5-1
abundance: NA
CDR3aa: CASSLPTSEPNNEQFF
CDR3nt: TGCGCCAGCAGCTTACCGACTAGCGAACCGAACAATGAGCAGTTCTTC

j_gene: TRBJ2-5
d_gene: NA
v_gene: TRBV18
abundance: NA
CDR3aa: CASSPSGDGTQYF
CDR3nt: TGTGCCAGCTCGCCTTCGGGAGATGGGACCCAGTACTTC

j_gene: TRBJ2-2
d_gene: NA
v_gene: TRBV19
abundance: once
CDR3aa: CASSNTGLNTGELFF
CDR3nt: TGTGCCAGTAGTAATACAGGGTTGAACACCGGGGAGCTGTTTTTT

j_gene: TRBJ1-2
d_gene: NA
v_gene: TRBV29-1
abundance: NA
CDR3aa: CSVRDLDGYTF
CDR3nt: TGCAGCGTCAGAGATCTAGATGGCTACACCTTC

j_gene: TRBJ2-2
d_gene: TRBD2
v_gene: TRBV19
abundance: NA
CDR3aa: CASSIGSGVNTGELFF
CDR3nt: TGTGCCAGTAGTATAGGGAGCGGGGTGAACACCGGGGAGCTGTTTTTT

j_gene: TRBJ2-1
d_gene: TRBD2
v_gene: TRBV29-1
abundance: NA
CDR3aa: CSVPAGLAGGGQFF
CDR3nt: TGCAGCGTCCCAGCGGGACTAGCGGGGGGCGGGCAGTTCTTC

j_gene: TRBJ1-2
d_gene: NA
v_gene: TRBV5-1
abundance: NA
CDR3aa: CASSSPGRDNDGRHGYTF
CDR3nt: TGCGCCAGCAGCTCCCCGGGTCGGGATAACGACGGCAGACATGGCTACACCTTC

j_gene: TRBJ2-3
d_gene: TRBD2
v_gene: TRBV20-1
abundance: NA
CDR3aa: CSASGVAGLNTDTQYF
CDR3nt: TGCAGTGCTAGTGGAGTAGCGGGATTAAACACAGATACGCAGTATTTT

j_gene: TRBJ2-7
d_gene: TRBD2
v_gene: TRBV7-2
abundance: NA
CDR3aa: CASSLSGGGPYEQYF
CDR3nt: TGTGCCAGCAGCTTATCGGGGGGAGGCCCCTACGAGCAGTACTTC

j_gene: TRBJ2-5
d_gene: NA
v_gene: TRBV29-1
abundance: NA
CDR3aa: CSVGQVGETQYF
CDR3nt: TGCAGCGTGGGGCAGGTTGGGGAGACCCAGTACTTC

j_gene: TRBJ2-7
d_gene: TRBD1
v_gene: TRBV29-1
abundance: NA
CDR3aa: CSVNRDRGYEQYF
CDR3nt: TGCAGCGTTAACCGGGACAGGGGCTACGAGCAGTACTTC

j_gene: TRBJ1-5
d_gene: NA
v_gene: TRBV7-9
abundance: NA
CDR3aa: CASSLNTQPQHF
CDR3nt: TGTGCCAGCAGCTTAAACACGCAGCCCCAGCATTTT

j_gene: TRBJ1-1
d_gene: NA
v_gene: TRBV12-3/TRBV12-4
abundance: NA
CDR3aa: CASKPRNTEAFF
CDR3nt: TGTGCCAGCAAGCCGAGGAACACTGAAGCTTTCTTT

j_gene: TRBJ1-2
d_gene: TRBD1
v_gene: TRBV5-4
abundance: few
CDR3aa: CASSPRGQYFSGYTF
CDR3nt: TGTGCCAGCAGCCCGAGGGGGCAATATTTTTCTGGCTACACCTTC

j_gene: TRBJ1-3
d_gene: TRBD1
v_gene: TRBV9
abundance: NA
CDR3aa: CASSFWTGTHSGNTIYF
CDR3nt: TGTGCCAGCAGCTTCTGGACAGGAACCCACTCTGGAAACACCATATATTTT

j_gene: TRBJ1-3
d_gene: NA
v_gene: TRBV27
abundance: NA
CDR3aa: CASIDSPSGNTIYF
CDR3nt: TGTGCCAGCATCGACAGTCCTTCTGGAAACACCATATATTTT

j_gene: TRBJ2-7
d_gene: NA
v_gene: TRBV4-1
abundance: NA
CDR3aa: CASSQDTYEQYF
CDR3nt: TGCGCCAGCAGCCAAGATACCTACGAGCAGTACTTC

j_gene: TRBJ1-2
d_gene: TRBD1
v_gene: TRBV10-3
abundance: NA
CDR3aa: CATGDSHLLYGYTF
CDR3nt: TGTGCCACGGGGGACAGCCATTTACTCTATGGCTACACCTTC

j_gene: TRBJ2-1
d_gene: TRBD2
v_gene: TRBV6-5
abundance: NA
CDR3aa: CASGIAGGLNEQFF
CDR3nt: TGTGCCAGTGGCATAGCGGGGGGGCTCAATGAGCAGTTCTTC

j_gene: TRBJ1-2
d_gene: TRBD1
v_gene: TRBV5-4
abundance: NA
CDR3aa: CASSADPGQSNPNYGYTF
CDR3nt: TGTGCCAGCAGCGCCGACCCGGGACAGAGCAATCCTAACTATGGCTACACCTTC

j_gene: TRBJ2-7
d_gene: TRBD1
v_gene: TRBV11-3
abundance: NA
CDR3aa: CASSFRGQGPYEQYF
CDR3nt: TGTGCCAGCAGCTTTCGGGGACAGGGCCCATACGAGCAGTACTTC

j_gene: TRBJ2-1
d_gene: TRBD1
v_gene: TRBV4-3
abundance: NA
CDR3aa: CASSQSGFGQGFDEQFF
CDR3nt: TGCGCCAGCAGCCAATCCGGGTTTGGACAGGGGTTCGATGAGCAGTTCTTC

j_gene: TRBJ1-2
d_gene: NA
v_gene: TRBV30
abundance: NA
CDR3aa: CALGTPPNYGYTF
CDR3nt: TGTGCCTTGGGTACACCCCCTAACTATGGCTACACCTTC

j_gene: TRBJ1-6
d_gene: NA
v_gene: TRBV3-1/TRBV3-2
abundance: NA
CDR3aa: CASSHNAGSPLHF
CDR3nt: TGTGCCAGCAGTCACAACGCAGGGTCACCCCTCCACTTT

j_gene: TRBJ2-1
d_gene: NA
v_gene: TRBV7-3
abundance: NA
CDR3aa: CASSPVLAGKNEQFF
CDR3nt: TGTGCCAGCAGCCCCGTGTTGGCAGGGAAGAATGAGCAGTTCTTC

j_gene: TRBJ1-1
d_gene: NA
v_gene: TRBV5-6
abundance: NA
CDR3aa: CASSFGVRTNTEAFF
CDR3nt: TGTGCCAGCAGCTTCGGGGTCCGGACGAACACTGAAGCTTTCTTT

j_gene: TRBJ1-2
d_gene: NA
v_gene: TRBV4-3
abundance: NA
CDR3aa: CASSQEGVPGNYGYTF
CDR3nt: TGCGCCAGCAGCCAAGAGGGCGTTCCGGGGAACTATGGCTACACCTTC

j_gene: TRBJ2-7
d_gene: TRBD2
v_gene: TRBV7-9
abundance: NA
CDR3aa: CASSLLAGGGNEQYF
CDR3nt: TGTGCCAGCAGCCTACTAGCGGGAGGTGGGAACGAGCAGTACTTC

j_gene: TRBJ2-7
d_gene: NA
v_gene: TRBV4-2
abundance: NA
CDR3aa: CASSPETGSSYEQYF
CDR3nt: TGTGCCAGCAGCCCAGAGACAGGTTCCTCCTACGAGCAGTACTTC

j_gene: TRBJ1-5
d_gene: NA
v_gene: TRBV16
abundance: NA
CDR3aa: CASSLQGKGFNQPQHF
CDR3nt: TGTGCCAGCAGCCTACAGGGTAAGGGCTTCAATCAGCCCCAGCATTTT

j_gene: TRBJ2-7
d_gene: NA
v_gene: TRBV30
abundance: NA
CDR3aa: CACRVGGGGYEQYF
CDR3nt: TGTGCCTGTCGCGTCGGCGGGGGCGGCTACGAGCAGTACTTC

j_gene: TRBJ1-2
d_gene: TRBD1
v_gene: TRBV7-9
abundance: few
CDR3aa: CASSRDRHYGYTF
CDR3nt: TGTGCCAGCAGCCGGGACAGGCACTATGGCTACACCTTC

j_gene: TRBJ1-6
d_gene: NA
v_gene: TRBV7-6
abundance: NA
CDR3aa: CASSLGPRRVREALHF
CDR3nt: TGTGCCAGCAGCTTAGGGCCTCGCCGTGTCAGGGAGGCCCTCCACTTT

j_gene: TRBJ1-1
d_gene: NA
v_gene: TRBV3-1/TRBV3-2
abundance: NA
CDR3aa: CASSQPPGHRAFF
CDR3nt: TGTGCCAGCAGCCAGCCTCCGGGACACCGGGCTTTCTTT

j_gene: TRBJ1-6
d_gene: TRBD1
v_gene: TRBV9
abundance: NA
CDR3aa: CASSPRQGNSPLHF
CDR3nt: TGTGCCAGCAGCCCACGACAGGGAAATTCACCCCTCCACTTT

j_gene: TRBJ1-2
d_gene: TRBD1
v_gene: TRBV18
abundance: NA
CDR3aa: CASSPDRGSSYGYTF
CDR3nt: TGTGCCAGCTCACCGGACAGGGGTTCCTCCTATGGCTACACCTTC